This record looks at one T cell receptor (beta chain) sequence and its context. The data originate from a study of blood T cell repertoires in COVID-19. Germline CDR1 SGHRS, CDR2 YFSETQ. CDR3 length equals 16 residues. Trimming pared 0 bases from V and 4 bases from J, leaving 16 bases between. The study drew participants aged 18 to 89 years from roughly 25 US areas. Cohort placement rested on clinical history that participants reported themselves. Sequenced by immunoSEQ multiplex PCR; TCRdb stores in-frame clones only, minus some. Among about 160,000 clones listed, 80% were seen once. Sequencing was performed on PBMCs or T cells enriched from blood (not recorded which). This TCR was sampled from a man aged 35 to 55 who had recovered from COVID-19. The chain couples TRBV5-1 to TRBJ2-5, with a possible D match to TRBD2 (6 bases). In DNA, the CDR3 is TGCGCCAGCAGCTTGGGGATGCGGGACGGAGTAGAGACCCAGTACTTC. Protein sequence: CASSLGMRDGVETQYF.